This entry lists 8 T cell receptor beta chains sequenced from one sample in a study of immune evolution from preneoplasia to lung adenocarcinoma. Produced via immunoSEQ multiplex PCR; TCRdb's table is partial and in-frame only. The table shows some 9,100 clones, with roughly three quarters occurring only once. Sequencing was carried out using FFPE minimally invasive lung adenocarcinoma tissue. The source is a donor aged 70 or over with lung adenocarcinoma.

This clone was seen once. The J gene is TRBJ1-2, the V gene TRBV6-1; weak D call: TRBD1 (6 bases). Trimming removed 6 bases from V and 4 bases from J, with 15 bases in between. Germline values: CDR1 MNHNS, CDR2 SASEGT. This CDR3 has 14 residues. The CDR3 here is CASSASGVGYGYTF. In DNA form, the CDR3 reads TGTGCCAGCAGCGCATCAGGGGTCGGCTATGGCTACACCTTC.

The genes are TRBV7-2 and TRBJ2-1, with TRBD1 matching over 7 bases. CDR3 length equals 18 residues. V shed 2 bases and J 7 bases; nucleotides not matched to a gene: 17. The germline CDR1 and CDR2 sequences are SGHTA and FQGNSA. CDR3 region: CASSLFRRGQRRNNEQFF. The CDR3 DNA sequence: TGTGCCAGCAGCTTATTCAGAAGGGGGCAGAGAAGAAATAATGAGCAGTTCTTC.

The CDR3 is CASSLDIYNSETQYF. The CDR3 coding sequence is TGTGCCAGCAGCTTAGACATTTACAATTCGGAGACCCAGTACTTC. V usage is TRBV11-1 and J usage is TRBJ2-5; D is ambiguous. Germline values: CDR1 SGHAT, CDR2 FQDESV (reference sequence). V lost 1 base and J 5 bases, leaving 14 bases between the germline ends. This CDR3 has 15 amino acids.

As concerns this clone: The junction shows a germline mismatch at one end, possibly a read error. The chain employs TRBV18 and TRBJ2-3; TRBD2 agrees at 14 bases. This CDR3 spans 18 amino acids. Per germline, CDR1 KGHSH and CDR2 LQKENI. Here the CDR3 DNA reads TGTGCCAGCTCACCACCGGGGACTAGCGGGAGTAGCATAGATACGCAGTATTTT. The encoded protein is CASSPPGTSGSSIDTQYF.

CDR3 sequence: CASSSGTVNTEAFF. In nucleotides, the CDR3 is TGTGCCAGCAGCTCGGGGACAGTGAACACTGAAGCTTTCTTT. The J gene is TRBJ1-1, the V gene TRBV4-2; 7 bases line up with TRBD1. There are 14 residues in the CDR3. The ends lost 5 bases at V and 0 bases at J; junction bases unmatched: 3. CDR1 is LGHNA and CDR2 is YNFKEQ in the germline V gene.

The V call is TRBV2, the J call TRBJ2-7; TRBD2 agrees at 10 bases. This CDR3 has 16 residues. Germline V gene data show CDR1 as SNHLY and CDR2 as FYNNEI. J was trimmed by 3 bases and V by 6 bases; bases with no gene match: 11. The CDR3 sequence is CASRTELAGENYEQYF. The CDR3 DNA follows: TGTGCCAGCAGAACAGAGCTAGCGGGGGAGAACTACGAGCAGTACTTC. The full variable domain, rest sourced from reference TRBV2 and TRBJ2-7, is EPEVTQTPSHQVTQMGQEVILRCVPISNHLYFYWYRQILGQKVEFLVSFYNNEISEKSEIFDDQFSVERPDGSNFTLKIRSTKLEDSAMYFCASRTELAGENYEQYFGPGTRLTVT.

The chain carries TRBV6-1 and TRBJ2-7; 8 nucleotides match TRBD1. CDR3 length: 14 amino acids. J gave up 6 bases and V 7 bases, and 11 bases lay outside the gene matches. CDR1 and CDR2 from the germline V gene are MNHNS and SASEGT. The CDR3 sequence: CASKMEAGGFEQYF. In DNA, the CDR3 is TGTGCCAGCAAGATGGAGGCAGGGGGCTTCGAGCAGTACTTC.

The chain has TRBV30 and TRBJ2-1; D may be TRBD2 (6 bases). This CDR3 is 11 amino acids long. The V end was cut by 8 bases, the J end by 4 bases, with 9 bases between. Germline V gene sequence: CDR1 GTSNPN, CDR2 SVGIG (reference sequence). CDR3 nucleotide sequence: TGTGCCGGAGGGACTTACAATGAGCAGTTCTTC. Protein sequence: CAGGTYNEQFF.